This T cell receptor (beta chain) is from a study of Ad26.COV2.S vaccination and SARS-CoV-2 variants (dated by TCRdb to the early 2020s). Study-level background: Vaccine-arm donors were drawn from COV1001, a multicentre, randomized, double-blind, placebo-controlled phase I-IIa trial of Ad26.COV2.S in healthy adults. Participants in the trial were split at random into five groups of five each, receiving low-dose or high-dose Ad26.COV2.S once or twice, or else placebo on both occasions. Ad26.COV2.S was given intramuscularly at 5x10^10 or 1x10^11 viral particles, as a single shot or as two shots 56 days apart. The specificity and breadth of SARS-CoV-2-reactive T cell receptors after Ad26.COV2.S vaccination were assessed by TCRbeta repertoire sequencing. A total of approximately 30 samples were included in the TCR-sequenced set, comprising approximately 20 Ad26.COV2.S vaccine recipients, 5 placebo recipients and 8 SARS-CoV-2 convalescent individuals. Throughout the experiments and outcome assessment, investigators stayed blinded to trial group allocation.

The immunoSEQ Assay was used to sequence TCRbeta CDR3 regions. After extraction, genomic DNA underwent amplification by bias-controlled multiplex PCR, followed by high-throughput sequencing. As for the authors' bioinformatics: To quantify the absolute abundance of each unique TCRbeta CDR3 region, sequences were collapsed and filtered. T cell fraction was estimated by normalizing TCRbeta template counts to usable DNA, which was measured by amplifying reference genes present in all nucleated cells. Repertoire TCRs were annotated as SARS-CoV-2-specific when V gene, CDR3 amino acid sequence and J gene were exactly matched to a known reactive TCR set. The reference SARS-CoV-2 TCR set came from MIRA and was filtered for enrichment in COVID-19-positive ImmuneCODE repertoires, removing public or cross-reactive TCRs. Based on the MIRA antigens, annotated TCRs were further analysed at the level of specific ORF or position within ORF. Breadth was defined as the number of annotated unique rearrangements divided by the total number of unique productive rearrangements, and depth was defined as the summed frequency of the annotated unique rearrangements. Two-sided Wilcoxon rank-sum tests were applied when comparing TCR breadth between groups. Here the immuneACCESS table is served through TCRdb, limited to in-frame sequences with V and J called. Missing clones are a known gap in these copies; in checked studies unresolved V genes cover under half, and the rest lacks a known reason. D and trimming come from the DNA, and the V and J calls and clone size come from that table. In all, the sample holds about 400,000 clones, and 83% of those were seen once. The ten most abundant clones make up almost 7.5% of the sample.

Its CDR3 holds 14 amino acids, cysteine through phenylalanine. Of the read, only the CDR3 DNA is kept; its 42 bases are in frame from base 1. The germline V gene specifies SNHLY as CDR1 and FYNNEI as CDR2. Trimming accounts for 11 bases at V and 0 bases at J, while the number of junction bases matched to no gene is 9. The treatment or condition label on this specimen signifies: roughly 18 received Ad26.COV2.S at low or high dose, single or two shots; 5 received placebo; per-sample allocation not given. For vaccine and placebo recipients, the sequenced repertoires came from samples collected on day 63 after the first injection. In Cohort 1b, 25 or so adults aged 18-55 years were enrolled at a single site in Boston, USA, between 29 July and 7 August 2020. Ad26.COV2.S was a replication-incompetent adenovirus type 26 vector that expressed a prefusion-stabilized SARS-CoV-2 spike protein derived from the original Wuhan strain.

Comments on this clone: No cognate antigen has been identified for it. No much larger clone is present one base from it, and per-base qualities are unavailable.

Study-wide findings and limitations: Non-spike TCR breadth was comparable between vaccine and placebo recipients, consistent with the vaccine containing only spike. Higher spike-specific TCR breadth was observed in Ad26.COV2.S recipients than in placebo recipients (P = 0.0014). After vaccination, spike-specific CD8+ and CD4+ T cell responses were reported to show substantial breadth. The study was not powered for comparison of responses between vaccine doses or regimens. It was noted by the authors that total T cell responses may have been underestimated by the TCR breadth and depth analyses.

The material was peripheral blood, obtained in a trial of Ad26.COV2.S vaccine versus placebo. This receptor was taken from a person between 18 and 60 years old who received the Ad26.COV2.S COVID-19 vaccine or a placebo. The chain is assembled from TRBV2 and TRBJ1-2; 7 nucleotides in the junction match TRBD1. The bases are TGTGCCGGAAAGGGAGGACAGGCTAACTATGGCTACACCTTC. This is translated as CAGKGGQANYGYTF.